The 19 T cell receptor beta chains below were found in one sample sequenced in a study of radiotherapy plus CTLA-4 blockade in lung cancer. Repertoires were generated with immunoSEQ multiplex PCR, while TCRdb's copy carries only in-frame clones and drops some. The data hold about 60,000 clones, with 76% observed a single time. This sample comprised peripheral blood, obtained from a patient treated with radiotherapy plus ipilimumab. The source of these receptors is a human donor with non-small cell lung cancer who had a complete response to radiotherapy plus ipilimumab.

The chain recombines TRBV7-9 with TRBJ2-2, with 7 bases identical to TRBD2. In germline, CDR1 is SEHNR, CDR2 FQNEAQ (reference sequence). The CDR3 sequence is 16 residues long. Trimming removed 3 bases from V and 5 bases from J; junction bases left unmatched: 9. In DNA form, the CDR3 reads TGTGCCAGCAGCTTTCGGACGGGGGGAGGTACCGGGGAGCTGTTTTTT. As protein: CASSFRTGGGTGELFF.

The rearrangement uses TRBV10-1 and TRBJ1-1; no definite D call. This CDR3 has 15 amino acids. Germline V gene lookup returns CDR1 WNHNN and CDR2 SYGVQD (reference sequence). Between the trimmed V and J ends, which lost 3 bases and 1 base, there was a span of 12 bases. CDR3 coding DNA: TGCGCCAGCAGTGACCGAGGACTCCCGAACACTGAAGCTTTCTTT. This gives the protein CASSDRGLPNTEAFF.

The chain is built from TRBV18 and TRBJ2-2; the D gene is possibly TRBD2 (6 bases). Germline loops: CDR1 KGHSH, CDR2 LQKENI. Trimming stripped 2 bases from V and 3 bases from J, with 16 bases between. The CDR3 runs 17 residues. The CDR3 sequence: CASSPLSGGSHTGELFF. The CDR3 bases are TGTGCCAGCTCACCATTGAGCGGAGGGTCGCACACCGGGGAGCTGTTTTTT.

The CDR3 nucleotides are TGTGCCAGCAGCTCAGAAGGGACACGCGCGTACGAGCAGTACTTC. Amino acids: CASSSEGTRAYEQYF. The chain uses TRBV6-5 and TRBJ2-7; tentatively, D is TRBD1 (6 bases). Germline V gene data show CDR1 as MNHEY and CDR2 as SVGAGI. Trimming removed 6 bases at V and 4 bases at J, with 19 bases between. The CDR3 sequence is 15 residues long.

Turning to this clone: This sample also contains other DNA sequences that code for the same CDR3. The chain is built from TRBV10-2 and TRBJ2-7; TRBD2 matches 12 bases. V trimming: 2 bases; J trimming: 4 bases; junction bases outside the gene matches: 3. This CDR3 is built from 15 residues. CDR1 and CDR2 from the germline V gene are WSHSY and SAAADI. CDR3 amino acids: CASSEPSGGAYEQYF. In DNA, the CDR3 is TGCGCCAGCAGTGAGCCTAGCGGGGGGGCGTACGAGCAGTACTTC.

The V and J genes are TRBV5-1 and TRBJ1-2; 9 bases line up with TRBD1. V lost 5 bases and J lost 8; bases outside the gene matches: 13. This CDR3 region has 15 residues. The germline gives CDR1 SGHRS, CDR2 YFSETQ. In DNA, the CDR3 is TGCGCCAGCAGGAGACAGCCGGGACAGGGTGACGGCTACACCTTC. It codes for CASRRQPGQGDGYTF. Variable domain in full (rest from reference TRBV5-1 and TRBJ1-2): KAGVTQTPRYLIKTRGQQVTLSCSPISGHRSVSWYQQTPGQGLQFLFEYFSETQRNKGNFPGRFSGRQFSNSRSEMNVSTLELGDSALYLCASRRQPGQGDGYTFGSGTRLTVV.

This sequence joins TRBV30 and TRBJ2-1; D is uncertain. The germline gives CDR1 GTSNPN, CDR2 SVGIG (reference sequence). V gave up 0 bases and J gave up 0 bases, with 6 bases separating them. This CDR3 region has 14 residues. The CDR3 loop reads CAWSVSSSYNEQFF. CDR3 bases: TGTGCCTGGAGTGTATCCAGCTCCTACAATGAGCAGTTCTTC.

The genes are TRBV18 and TRBJ1-1; D is unclear. The V and J ends lost 3 bases and 1 base respectively, with 12 bases between them. Germline CDR1 and CDR2: KGHSH and LQKENI. This CDR3 has 15 residues. The CDR3 nucleotides read TGTGCCAGCTCACCCAATCTTGCTAGGAACACTGAAGCTTTCTTT. Its protein is CASSPNLARNTEAFF.

This clone was observed a few times. The chain uses TRBV7-9 and TRBJ1-6, with a tentative D call TRBD1 (6 bases). CDR1 and CDR2 from the germline V gene are SEHNR and FQNEAQ (reference sequence). The CDR3 runs 14 residues. V dropped 3 bases and J dropped 5 bases, with 8 bases sitting between them. CDR3 sequence reads: CASSFRQDNSPLHF. The CDR3 DNA follows: TGTGCCAGCAGCTTCCGACAGGATAATTCACCCCTCCACTTT.

This clone was recorded a few times. The chain couples TRBV7-6 to TRBJ2-7; 7 bases fit TRBD1. V dropped 3 bases and J dropped 6; count of bases not matched to a gene: 8. Germline CDR1 reads SGHVS; CDR2 reads FNYEAQ. The CDR3 length is 14 residues. The CDR3 DNA follows: TGTGCCAGCAGCTTGGCTGACAGGGCGGGCGAGCAGTACTTC. The encoded protein is CASSLADRAGEQYF.

The chain combines TRBV6-9 with TRBJ1-2, with D perhaps TRBD1 (6 bases). This CDR3 is built from 14 residues. Trimming shortened V by 4 bases and J by 2 bases, and 11 bases separated the two germline ends. CDR1 is MNHGY and CDR2 is SVAAGI in the germline V gene. The CDR3 region is CASSSSGTNYGYTF. The CDR3 nucleotides are TGTGCCAGCAGTTCCTCCGGGACAAACTATGGCTACACCTTC.

The chain has TRBV5-1 and TRBJ2-3, with D maybe TRBD1 (6 bases). The CDR3 spans 14 residues. V lost 2 bases and J 4 bases, leaving 11 bases between the germline ends. Looked up from germline, CDR1 is SGHRS and CDR2 is YFSETQ. DNA for the CDR3: TGCGCCAGCAGCTTAACAGGGTTTGCAGATACGCAGTATTTT. Translation gives CASSLTGFADTQYF.

In its sample, this clone was seen once. The CDR3 bases are TGCGCCAGCAGCTCCGGGACAGCCGATCGCCTTCAGTACTTC. It is translated as CASSSGTADRLQYF. The chain has TRBV5-1 and TRBJ2-4; 7 nucleotides line up with TRBD1. Germline assignment: CDR1 SGHRS and CDR2 YFSETQ. The CDR3 is 14 amino acids. V trimming: 3 bases; J trimming: 11 bases; junction bases outside the gene matches: 11.

The table lists this clone with a few counts. This chain connects TRBV4-3 to TRBJ1-6, with D hard to call. This CDR3 is 15 amino acids long. Germline V gives CDR1 LGHNA, CDR2 YSLEER. Trimming removed 5 bases at V and 5 bases at J, with 13 bases between. CDR3 coding DNA: TGCGCCAGCAGCAACCCGACAAGGAATAATTCACCCCTCCACTTT. It is translated as CASSNPTRNNSPLHF.

This chain links TRBV4-1 with TRBJ2-3, with D perhaps TRBD2 (5 bases). The germline gives CDR1 MGHRA, CDR2 YSYEKL. CDR3 size: 16 residues. V dropped 1 base and J dropped 5 bases, with 16 bases sitting between them. CDR3 region: CASSQGWASAGDTQYF. CDR3 DNA: TGCGCCAGCAGCCAAGGTTGGGCCAGCGCGGGAGATACGCAGTATTTT.

V gene TRBV6-5 combines with J gene TRBJ2-7, with D tentatively TRBD1 (5 bases). In germline, CDR1 is MNHEY, CDR2 SVGAGI. V gave up 7 bases and J gave up 3 bases, with 16 bases separating them. CDR3 size: 14 residues. CDR3 DNA: TGTGCCAGCAATCCCCAGGGAAGTTTCTACGAGCAGTACTTC. Its protein product is CASNPQGSFYEQYF.

J is TRBJ2-2 and V is TRBV5-1; D ambiguous. The length of the CDR3 is 14 residues. Germline CDR1 is SGHRS and CDR2 is YFSETQ. Trimming stripped 1 base from V and 8 bases from J, with 12 bases between. In nucleotides, the CDR3 is TGCGCCAGCAGCTTGATGCCGGTTTTAGGGGAGCTGTTTTTT. Protein: CASSLMPVLGELFF.

J is TRBJ1-6 and V is TRBV4-1, with D uncertain. The V gene's germline CDR1 is MGHRA and CDR2 YSYEKL. V dropped 1 base and J dropped 0 bases, with 10 bases sitting between them. The CDR3 consists of 17 residues. This CDR3 reads CASSQGRGVSYNSPLHF. The CDR3 DNA reads TGCGCCAGCAGCCAAGGGCGGGGAGTCTCCTATAATTCACCCCTCCACTTT.

This chain connects TRBV7-2 to TRBJ2-5; D is undetermined. The end of the DNA fits TRBJ2-7 better, so the J call may be wrong. There are 13 residues in the CDR3. CDR1 and CDR2 (germline): SGHTA, FQGNSA. The DNA of the CDR3 is TGTGCCAGCAGCTTACTGGGCTCTTACGAGCAGTACTTC. Its protein product is CASSLLGSYEQYF.